This T cell receptor (beta chain) came from a study of T cell responses to AZD1222 COVID-19 vaccine. The repertoire was sequenced with immunoSEQ multiplex PCR; TCRdb's copy has only in-frame clones and lacks some. The repertoire consists of 130,000 to 150,000 clones, with roughly nine tenths occurring once and the leading ten covering 1.4%. The length of the CDR3 is 13 residues. Trimming removed 5 bases from V and 2 bases from J; junction bases left unmatched: 3. Germline V gene lookup returns CDR1 MNHEY and CDR2 SVGAGI. The receptor's source is an adult in good health. The chain carries TRBV6-5 and TRBJ2-7; 7 positions agree with TRBD1. The material was peripheral blood, obtained on day 0 of AZD1222 vaccination. As DNA, the CDR3 is TGTGCCAGCAGTACAGGGGAACCCTACGAGCAGTACTTC. It is translated as CASSTGEPYEQYF.